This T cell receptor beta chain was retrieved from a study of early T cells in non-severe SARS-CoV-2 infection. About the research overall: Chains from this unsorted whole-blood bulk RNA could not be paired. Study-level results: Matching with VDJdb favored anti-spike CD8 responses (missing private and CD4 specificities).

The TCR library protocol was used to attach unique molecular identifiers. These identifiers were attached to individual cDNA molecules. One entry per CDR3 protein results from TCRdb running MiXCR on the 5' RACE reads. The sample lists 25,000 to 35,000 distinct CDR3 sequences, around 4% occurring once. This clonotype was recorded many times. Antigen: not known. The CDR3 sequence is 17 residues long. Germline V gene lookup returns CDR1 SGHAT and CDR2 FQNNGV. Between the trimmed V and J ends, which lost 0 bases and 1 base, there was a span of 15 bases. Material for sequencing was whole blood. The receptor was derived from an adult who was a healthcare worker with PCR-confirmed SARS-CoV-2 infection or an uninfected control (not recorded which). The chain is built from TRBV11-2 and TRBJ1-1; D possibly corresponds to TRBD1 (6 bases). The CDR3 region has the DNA TGTGCCAGCAGCTTAGATCCTCCCCAGGGGAGGAACACTGAAGCTTTCTTT. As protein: CASSLDPPQGRNTEAFF.